A selection of T cell receptor beta chains follows, all from one sample in a study of blood T cell repertoires in COVID-19. Produced via immunoSEQ multiplex PCR; TCRdb's table is partial and in-frame only. The sample lists 150,000 to 200,000 clones, 80% to 90% seen once, with approximately 8% in the top ten. Sequenced sample: PBMCs or T cells enriched from blood (not recorded which). The receptor source for this set is a woman aged 18-29 years who had recovered from COVID-19. The CDR3 runs from the conserved cysteine through the conserved F or W. Fields, in order: D gene, V gene, clone size, J gene, CDR3 protein, CDR3 DNA. D genes are given only for firm matches. Clone size appears in some rows only: once, few, many, or a class for an expanded clone.

TRBD1	TRBV10-3	.	TRBJ1-6	CAISELLDRGVSPLHF	TGTGCCATCAGTGAGCTTTTAGACAGGGGGGTTTCACCCCTCCACTTT
.	TRBV18	.	TRBJ2-5	CASSPLPGETQYF	TGTGCCAGCTCACCACTCCCGGGGGAGACCCAGTACTTC
.	TRBV10-2	.	TRBJ2-3	CASGGQRTDTQYF	TGCGCCAGCGGCGGACAGCGTACAGATACGCAGTATTTT
TRBD2	TRBV20-1	.	TRBJ2-1	CSATSTSEQFF	TGCAGTGCTACCTCGACTAGCGAGCAGTTCTTC
TRBD1	TRBV7-3	.	TRBJ1-1	CASSSRDRGLTEAFF	TGTGCCAGCAGCTCCCGGGACAGGGGGCTCACTGAAGCTTTCTTT
.	TRBV24-1	.	TRBJ1-1	CATSLPKGGAEAFF	TGTGCCACCAGTCTCCCGAAGGGAGGAGCTGAAGCTTTCTTT
TRBD2	TRBV11-2	.	TRBJ2-3	CASSLFPAGGLTDTQYF	TGTGCCAGCAGCTTATTTCCGGCGGGGGGGCTAACAGATACGCAGTATTTT
TRBD1	TRBV7-9	.	TRBJ1-6	CASSGRDRLNSPLHF	TGTGCCAGCAGCGGCCGGGACAGGCTTAACTCACCCCTCCACTTT
.	TRBV4-1	.	TRBJ1-1	CASSHIGRNTEAFF	TGCGCCAGCAGCCACATCGGGAGGAACACTGAAGCTTTCTTT
.	TRBV5-1	.	TRBJ1-2	CASSFASNYGYTF	TGCGCCAGCAGCTTCGCGTCTAACTATGGCTACACCTTC
.	TRBV28	once	TRBJ1-1	CASSLLVWAARQEAFF	TGTGCCAGCAGTTTATTGGTTTGGGCAGCCCGGCAGGAAGCTTTCTTT
TRBD1	TRBV6-5	many	TRBJ2-3	CASTPGQGDADTQYF	TGTGCCAGCACCCCAGGACAGGGTGATGCAGATACGCAGTATTTT
.	TRBV7-3	.	TRBJ1-6	CASSLTGGGTVSPLHF	TGTGCCAGCAGCTTAACAGGGGGGGGCACAGTTTCACCCCTCCACTTT
.	TRBV10-1	.	TRBJ2-7	CASSEDGAYEQYF	TGCGCCAGCAGTGAGGACGGAGCCTACGAGCAGTACTTC
TRBD2	TRBV2	.	TRBJ2-1	CASIEGGLAGEYEQFF	TGTGCCAGCATTGAAGGAGGACTAGCGGGGGAATATGAGCAGTTCTTC
TRBD1	TRBV18	.	TRBJ1-6	CASSPFDATGGNSPLHF	TGTGCCAGCTCACCGTTCGACGCGACAGGGGGCAATTCACCCCTCCACTTT
TRBD1	TRBV19	.	TRBJ2-2	CASRLGDRGIGELFF	TGTGCCAGTAGGCTCGGAGACAGGGGAATCGGGGAGCTGTTTTTT
TRBD2	TRBV10-1	.	TRBJ2-3	CASSDSGGADTQYF	TGCGCCAGCAGTGACAGCGGGGGTGCAGATACGCAGTATTTT
.	TRBV2	.	TRBJ1-5	CASRIERDQPQHF	TGTGCCAGCAGGATTGAGCGGGATCAGCCCCAGCATTTT
.	TRBV12-3/TRBV12-4	.	TRBJ2-7	CASSLIRRDEQYF	TGTGCCAGCAGTCTGATTCGGCGGGACGAGCAGTACTTC
TRBD1	TRBV11-1	.	TRBJ1-3	CASSTTGGSGNTIYF	TGTGCCAGCAGCACGACAGGGGGCTCTGGAAACACCATATATTTT
.	TRBV12-5	once	TRBJ2-5	CASGLIGGTQETQYF	TGTGCTAGTGGTTTGATTGGGGGGACTCAAGAGACCCAGTACTTC
.	TRBV6-1	few	TRBJ2-3	CASSEATRSTDTQYF	TGTGCCAGCAGTGAAGCCACGAGGAGCACAGATACGCAGTATTTT
TRBD1	TRBV5-5	once	TRBJ1-4	CASSSTTGTIEKLFF	TGTGCCAGCAGCTCGACGACAGGGACCATTGAAAAACTGTTTTTT
.	TRBV18	.	TRBJ1-2	CASSPGRDEGYTF	TGTGCCAGCTCACCCGGCAGGGATGAGGGCTACACCTTC
.	TRBV2	.	TRBJ1-1	CASNIHSNTEAFF	TGTGCCAGCAATATACATTCGAACACTGAAGCTTTCTTT
.	TRBV6-5	few	TRBJ1-3	CASRGPGNTIYF	TGTGCCAGCAGGGGGCCCGGAAACACCATATATTTT
.	TRBV6-5	.	TRBJ2-5	CATGFETQYF	TGTGCCACAGGGTTTGAGACCCAGTACTTC
TRBD2	TRBV29-1	.	TRBJ2-3	CSVEIGRGSDTQYF	TGCAGCGTTGAAATTGGGCGGGGGTCAGATACGCAGTATTTT
.	TRBV7-6	.	TRBJ2-7	CASSQTPGNSDEQYF	TGTGCCAGCAGCCAGACGCCAGGGAACTCCGACGAGCAGTACTTC
TRBD1	TRBV11-2	.	TRBJ1-1	CASSLDIARTGANTEAFF	TGTGCCAGCAGCTTAGATATCGCCCGGACAGGGGCGAACACTGAAGCTTTCTTT
.	TRBV7-5	.	TRBJ2-3	CARSLEGWREIDTQYF	TGTGCCAGAAGCTTGGAGGGGTGGAGGGAAATAGATACGCAGTATTTT
TRBD2	TRBV24-1	.	TRBJ2-1	CATSDRRGLAGGPSYNEQFF	TGTGCCACCAGTGATCGACGCGGACTAGCGGGGGGTCCGAGTTACAATGAGCAGTTCTTC
.	TRBV30	.	TRBJ1-6	CAWTKQGHYNSPLHF	TGTGCCTGGACCAAACAGGGTCACTATAATTCACCCCTCCACTTT
TRBD1	TRBV19	once	TRBJ2-1	CASSILSRGEQFF	TGTGCCAGTAGTATCCTATCCAGGGGGGAGCAGTTCTTC
TRBD2	TRBV5-4	.	TRBJ2-5	CASSLKRGDPGTQYF	TGTGCCAGCAGCTTGAAGCGGGGGGACCCGGGGACCCAGTACTTC
TRBD1	TRBV24-1	.	TRBJ1-2	CATSEYDRDGYTF	TGTGCCACCAGTGAATACGACAGGGATGGCTACACCTTC
.	TRBV6-2/TRBV6-3	.	TRBJ2-3	CASSYGASTDTQYF	TGTGCCAGCAGTTACGGGGCTAGCACAGATACGCAGTATTTT
TRBD1	TRBV6-5	.	TRBJ1-3	CASSYSQGQPGNTIYF	TGTGCCAGCAGTTACTCCCAGGGACAGCCTGGAAACACCATATATTTT
TRBD2	TRBV28	.	TRBJ2-5	CASSPGTSGGETQYF	TGTGCCAGCAGCCCCGGGACTAGCGGGGGCGAGACCCAGTACTTC
.	TRBV3-1/TRBV3-2	.	TRBJ2-1	CASSQEGRVPNEQFF	TGTGCCAGCAGCCAAGAGGGGCGAGTCCCCAATGAGCAGTTCTTC
TRBD2	TRBV10-3	.	TRBJ2-2	CAISQGTSGNTGELFF	TGTGCCATCAGTCAAGGGACTAGCGGGAACACCGGGGAGCTGTTTTTT
.	TRBV18	.	TRBJ2-3	CASSPPAVDTQYF	TGTGCCAGCTCCCCGCCTGCGGTAGATACGCAGTATTTT
TRBD1	TRBV19	.	TRBJ2-1	CASRGRGQGAISSYNEQFF	TGTGCCAGTAGGGGCCGAGGACAGGGGGCTATCTCCTCCTACAATGAGCAGTTCTTC
.	TRBV5-1	.	TRBJ1-3	CASSFFPELHSGNTIYF	TGCGCCAGCAGCTTCTTCCCGGAGTTGCACTCTGGAAACACCATATATTTT
TRBD1	TRBV28	.	TRBJ1-2	CASSSGQANYGYTF	TGTGCCAGCAGCAGCGGACAGGCTAACTATGGCTACACCTTC
.	TRBV5-1	.	TRBJ2-7	CASSTAAGTPEQYF	TGCGCCAGCAGCACAGCTGCCGGGACACCCGAGCAGTACTTC
.	TRBV2	.	TRBJ2-7	CASSEPFAYEQYF	TGTGCCAGCAGTGAACCCTTTGCCTACGAGCAGTACTTC
TRBD1	TRBV5-6	.	TRBJ1-5	CASSAGTGVRNQPQHF	TGTGCCAGCAGCGCGGGGACAGGGGTGAGGAATCAGCCCCAGCATTTT
TRBD1	TRBV28	.	TRBJ1-2	CASSKTGGQGGDTF	TGTGCCAGCAGCAAAACCGGGGGACAGGGAGGCGACACCTTC
.	TRBV5-8	.	TRBJ2-2	CASSFGGWNTGELFF	TGTGCCAGCAGCTTTGGGGGCTGGAACACCGGGGAGCTGTTTTTT
.	TRBV21-1	.	TRBJ2-4	CASSKNRGRGAKNIQYF	TGTGCCAGCAGCAAAAACAGGGGTCGCGGGGCCAAAAACATTCAGTACTTC